This T cell receptor (beta chain) was sequenced for a study of tumor-infiltrating lymphocytes in oesophageal squamous cell carcinoma. TCRdb redid the calling of the PCR reads with MiXCR, one entry per CDR3 protein. The data contain some 18,000 distinct CDR3 sequences, about 41% of them singletons. The CDR3 has 15 amino acids. Germline V lookup: CDR1 MNHEY, CDR2 SVGAGI. Trimming removed 7 bases at V and 2 bases at J, with 15 bases between. The rearrangement joins TRBV6-5 to TRBJ2-1, with a tentative D call TRBD1 (6 bases). Sample: normal esophageal tissue next to the tumor. The origin of this receptor is a male donor with esophageal squamous cell carcinoma. CDR3 residues: CASKVNRATYNEQFF. The CDR3, as DNA: TGTGCCAGCAAAGTCAACAGGGCTACCTACAATGAGCAGTTCTTC.